This T cell receptor beta chain was identified during a study of cytomegalovirus exposure and HLA in healthy donors. Study summary: There were several hundred genotyped donors. Of these, about 86% fell in the genetic ancestry cluster associated with self-reported Caucasian donors. Study findings and constraints: As a later analysis showed, a missense DCLRE1C variant was linked to trimming of TCR beta V- and J-genes.

This clone appeared a single time. The antigen is not known. V was clipped by 6 bases and J by 2 bases; unmatched bases: 7. The CDR3 contains 15 residues. Per the germline V gene, CDR1 is LNHDA and CDR2 is SQIVND (reference sequence). The PCR contained 60 Vbeta and 13 Jbeta primers. The data were produced by immunoSEQ multiplex PCR, yet TCRdb's version contains in-frame clones alone and is incomplete. This sample has a few hundred thousand clones, with 70% to 85% found just once. The chain combines TRBV19 with TRBJ1-5; 7 bases are a match to TRBD1. The sample was PBMCs. The source is a woman in her thirties or forties in good health and CMV-seronegative. CDR3 sequence: CASRSPTGRNQPQHF. CDR3 DNA sequence: TGTGCCAGTAGGAGCCCGACAGGGCGCAATCAGCCCCAGCATTTT.